This entry is about one TCR beta chain. Its target antigen remains unknown. No much larger clonotype is one base removed from it; base qualities were not supplied. To sequence the TCRbeta CDR3 region, genomic DNA was isolated from the sorted cells. The immunoSEQ Assay was used for sequencing of TCRbeta CDR3 regions. TCRdb re-hosts the immuneACCESS table, in-frame sequences only. Its copies lack some clones; in the studies checked, an unresolved V gene accounts for under half of them, and the cause for the rest is not known. The sample data list over 55,000 clones, and roughly nine tenths of these were observed just once. The ten largest clones capture about 14% of the sample. Patients with autoimmune disease history or receiving systemic immunosuppression were excluded from the trial. Peripheral blood for TCR sequencing was collected from all dose cohorts at baseline, on cycle 4 day 1, and on cycle 7 day 1. Samples were obtained from an open-label, multicenter, first-in-human phase I dose-escalation trial of ivuxolimab. Adults with locally advanced or metastatic melanoma, renal cell carcinoma, hepatocellular carcinoma or head and neck squamous cell carcinoma were enrolled in the trial. Before TCR sequencing, CD4+ and CD8+ T cells were separately sorted from peripheral blood.

CDR1 is given as MGHDK and CDR2 as SYGVNS, both from the germline V gene. V is shortened by 6 bases, J by 1 base, and the region joining them spans 13 bases. Including cysteine and phenylalanine, the CDR3 has 15 amino acids. Just CDR3 DNA is preserved here, 45 bases in frame from base 1. This sample was taken from a study of OX40 agonist ivuxolimab in advanced cancers. Regarding the study in general: Ivuxolimab was an agonistic, fully human IgG2 monoclonal antibody directed against OX40 (CD134), a costimulatory receptor. A male proportion of roughly 80% and a mean age of around 60 years, ranging from about 23 to 79, were recorded for the dose-escalation cohort. Among the roughly 54 dose-escalation patients, around 19 had hepatocellular carcinoma, some 15 melanoma, 9 renal cell carcinoma and 9 head and neck cancer. Partial responses occurred in three dose-escalation patients: two with cutaneous melanoma and one with hepatocellular carcinoma. Peripheral TCRbeta sequencing aimed to test whether ivuxolimab altered TCR sequence diversity and caused clonal T-cell expansion. Prior anti-PD-1, anti-PD-L1 or anti-CTLA-4 therapy was permitted, and 40% to 50% of dose-escalation patients had received checkpoint inhibitors. The monotherapy dose-escalation portion (N of about 50 patients) of the phase I ivuxolimab trial is reported in the paper. Intravenous ivuxolimab was administered to patients every 2 weeks at six dose levels: 0.01, 0.1, 0.3, 1.5, 3 and 10 mg/kg.

What the study reported, not specific to this receptor: The antigen specificity of the clonally expanded peripheral T cells was not determined. Partial responders in the 0.1-3.0 mg/kg groups had among the lowest normalized peripheral clonal expansion, especially among CD8+ T cells. Low levels of normalized T-cell clonal expansion were also seen in some patients who did not respond. After ivuxolimab, expanded clones were on average more numerous among CD8+ T cells than among CD4+ T cells. At doses from 0.1 to 3.0 mg/kg, clonal expansion was seen in both CD4+ and CD8+ blood T cells between baseline and week 6.

The TCR was taken from an adult with an advanced solid tumor such as melanoma, head and neck, liver or kidney cancer. The sequence joins TRBV25-1 to TRBJ1-5; matching of 5 bases hints at TRBD1 as the D gene. The specimen comprised CD4+ or CD8+ T cells sorted from blood, sampled in a trial of the OX40 agonist ivuxolimab. Read as DNA, the sequence is TGTGCCAGCAGGTCGGACGGGGGAAGCAATCAGCCCCAGCATTTT. This encodes CASRSDGGSNQPQHF.